This T cell receptor beta chain was identified during a study of regulatory T cells in long-lasting Graves disease. Construction of TCR beta libraries relied on iRepertoire HTBI primers and on Arm-PCR targeting CDR3 regions. TCRdb re-analysed the multiplex PCR reads in MiXCR, keeping a single row per CDR3 protein. The sample holds fewer than 550,000 distinct CDR3 sequences, roughly 16% seen once. Documented time point: newly diagnosed GD, antithyroid drugs for less than 3 months. The TCR library was made from RNA extracted from PBMCs. Germline V gives CDR1 MDHEN, CDR2 SYDVKM. This CDR3 has 17 residues. Trimming took 3 bases from V and 5 from J; bases not matched to a gene: 13. These same records also appear under a second study, on T cells in Graves' hyperthyroidism and ophthalmopathy. That source adds: A set of HTBI primers served as the primers for a first-round RT-PCR of the TCR CDR3. The model forecast ophthalmopathy, anticipating it by a median around 6.5 months before onset.

The rearrangement joins TRBV28 to TRBJ2-1, with 7 bases that match TRBD2. The sequences come from peripheral blood mononuclear cells (PBMCs), collected at new diagnosis, from a patient treated with antithyroid drugs. The TCR originated in a woman aged 40-65 years with Graves disease. CDR3 sequence reads: CASSLWGGGSHDNEQFF. The CDR3 coding sequence is TGTGCCAGCAGTTTGTGGGGTGGCGGGAGCCACGACAATGAGCAGTTCTTC.